This TCR beta chain was found in a study of Ad26.COV2.S vaccination and SARS-CoV-2 variants (dated by TCRdb to the early 2020s). In the study overall: TCRbeta repertoire sequencing served as the tool for gauging how specific and how broad the SARS-CoV-2-reactive T cell receptors were following Ad26.COV2.S vaccination. The TCR-sequenced set comprised around 32 samples: around 20 Ad26.COV2.S vaccine recipients, 5 placebo recipients and 8 SARS-CoV-2 convalescent individuals.

What the research found in general, with its limitations: The authors noted that total T cell responses may have been underestimated by the TCR breadth and depth analyses. Substantial breadth of spike-specific CD8+ and CD4+ T cell responses was reported after vaccination. Higher spike-specific TCR breadth was observed in Ad26.COV2.S recipients than in placebo recipients (P = 0.0014). Vaccine and placebo recipients had similar non-spike TCR breadth, a finding consistent with the vaccine containing only spike.

CDR1 and CDR2 are drawn from the germline V gene: SGHTA, FQGTGA. The V end loses 1 base and the J end loses 8 bases, and a stretch of 15 bases separates them. CDR3 length: 15 amino acids, cysteine to phenylalanine. Kept here is only the CDR3 DNA, which spans 45 bases and is read in frame from base 1. Notes on this clone: The target of this receptor is not known. No clone much larger than this one lies a single base away; base qualities are absent.

The immunoSEQ Assay was used to sequence TCRbeta CDR3 regions. After extraction, genomic DNA underwent amplification by bias-controlled multiplex PCR, followed by high-throughput sequencing. As for the authors' bioinformatics: To quantify the absolute abundance of every unique TCRbeta CDR3 region, sequences were collapsed and filtered. T cell fraction was estimated by normalizing TCRbeta template counts to usable DNA, which was measured by amplifying reference genes present in all nucleated cells. Repertoire TCRs were annotated as SARS-CoV-2-specific by exact matching of V gene, CDR3 amino acid sequence and J gene to a known reactive TCR set. The reference SARS-CoV-2 TCR set was obtained from MIRA and was filtered for enrichment in COVID-19-positive ImmuneCODE repertoires, whereby public or cross-reactive TCRs were removed. Based on the MIRA antigens, annotated TCRs were further analysed at the level of specific ORF or position within ORF. Breadth was defined as annotated unique rearrangements over total unique productive rearrangements; depth was the summed frequency of those rearrangements. Two-sided Wilcoxon rank-sum tests were applied when comparing TCR breadth between groups. TCRdb obtained this table from immuneACCESS and retained in-frame rearrangements with V and J assigned. These tables miss some clones; where compared with another copy, unresolved V genes account for less than half of the shortfall, and the remainder is unexplained. V and J calls and clone size are copied from that table; D and trimming were computed from the DNA. The sample table contains tens of thousands of clones; only one count was recorded for approximately 81% of them. 15% to 20% of the sample belongs to the ten largest clones.

The time point label for this specimen denotes: individuals recovered from natural SARS-CoV-2 infection. The chain is encoded by TRBV7-3 joined to TRBJ2-1, with TRBD2 perhaps the D gene, on 5 matching bases. Source: peripheral blood, taken after recovery from COVID-19. This receptor was identified in a human donor who had recovered from COVID-19. The CDR3 region reads CASSLRVTSLDEQFF. The DNA reads TGTGCCAGCAGCTTAAGGGTCACTAGTCTCGATGAGCAGTTCTTC. Supplemented by the reference TRBV7-3 and TRBJ2-1 proteins around the CDR3, the complete variable domain is GAGVSQTPSNKVTEKGKYVELRCDPISGHTALYWYRQSLGQGPEFLIYFQGTGAADDSGLPNDRFFAVRPEGSVSTLKIQRTERGDSAVYLCASSLRVTSLDEQFFGPGTRLTVL.